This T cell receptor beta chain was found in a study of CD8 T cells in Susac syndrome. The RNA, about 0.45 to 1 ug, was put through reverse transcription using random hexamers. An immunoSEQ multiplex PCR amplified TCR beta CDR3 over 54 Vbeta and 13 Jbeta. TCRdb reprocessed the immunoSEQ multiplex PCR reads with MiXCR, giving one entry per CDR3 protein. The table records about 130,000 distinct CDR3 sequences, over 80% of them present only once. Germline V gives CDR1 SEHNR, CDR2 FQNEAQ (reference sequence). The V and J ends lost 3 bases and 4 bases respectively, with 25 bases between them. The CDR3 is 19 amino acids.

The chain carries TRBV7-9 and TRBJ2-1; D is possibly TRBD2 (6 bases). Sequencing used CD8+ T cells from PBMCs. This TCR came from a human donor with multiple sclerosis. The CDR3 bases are TGTGCCAGCAGCTTCAGAGCTTCGAGTACGGAGGGGATATACAATGAGCAGTTCTTC. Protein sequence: CASSFRASSTEGIYNEQFF.